The T cell receptor (beta chain) described here comes from a study of T cells expressing NK-cell markers. TCRdb re-called the 5' RACE reads and shows each CDR3 protein once, DNA omitted. The clone table shows hundreds of thousands of distinct CDR3 sequences, with the ten largest holding approximately 4%. For this clonotype: Its antigen is undetermined.

CDR1 SGDLS and CDR2 YYNGEE come from the germline V gene. The CDR3 sequence is 18 residues long. General study points: Dominant NKG2C+ clonotypes made up about 1.0-7.5% of CD8+ T cells in more than 5 donors. The CD3+CD56-NKG2C+ fraction was also led by these clonotypes in a handful of donors.

V gene TRBV9 combines with J gene TRBJ2-4; TCRdb's D call of TRBD1 is untestable without DNA. Sequenced: blood T cells: a sorted CD56 or NKG2C T cell subset, CD4+ or CD8+ T cells, or bulk PBMC T cells (not recorded which). The source is a man between 18 and 29 years old in good health. The CDR3: CASSPGQVLRVAKNIQYF.